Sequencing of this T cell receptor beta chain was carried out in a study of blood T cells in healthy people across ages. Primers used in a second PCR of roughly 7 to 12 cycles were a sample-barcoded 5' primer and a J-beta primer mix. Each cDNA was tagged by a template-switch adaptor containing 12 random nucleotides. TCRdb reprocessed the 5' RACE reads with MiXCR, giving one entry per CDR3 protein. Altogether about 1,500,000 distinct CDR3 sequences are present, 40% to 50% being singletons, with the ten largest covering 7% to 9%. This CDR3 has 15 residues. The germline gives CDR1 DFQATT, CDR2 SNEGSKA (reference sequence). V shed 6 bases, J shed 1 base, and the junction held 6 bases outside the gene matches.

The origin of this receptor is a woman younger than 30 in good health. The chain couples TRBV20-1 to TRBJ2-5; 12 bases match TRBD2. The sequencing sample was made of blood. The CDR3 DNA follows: TGCAGTGCCCGGGGACTAGCGGGCCTCCAAGAGACCCAGTACTTC. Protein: CSARGLAGLQETQYF.